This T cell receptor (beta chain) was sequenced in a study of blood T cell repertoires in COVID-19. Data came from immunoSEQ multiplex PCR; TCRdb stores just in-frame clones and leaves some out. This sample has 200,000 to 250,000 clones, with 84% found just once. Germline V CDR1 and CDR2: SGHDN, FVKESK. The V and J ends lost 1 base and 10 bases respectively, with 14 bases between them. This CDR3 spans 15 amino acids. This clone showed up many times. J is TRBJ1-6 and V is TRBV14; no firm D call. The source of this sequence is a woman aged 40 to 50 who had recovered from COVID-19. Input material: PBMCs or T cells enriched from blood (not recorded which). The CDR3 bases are TGTGCCAGCAGCCAAGTAAGAGGGAGAGGATCACCCCTCCACTTT. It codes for CASSQVRGRGSPLHF.